The rows below give T cell receptor beta chains drawn from one sample of a study of chemoradiotherapy in HPV16-positive cancers. Libraries were prepared by immunoSEQ multiplex PCR; TCRdb keeps only in-frame clonotypes and omits some of them. Counted here are 12,000 to 15,000 clones, approximately 91% occurring once; the ten biggest clones make up less than 3.5%. The sample here was blood, taken from a patient who underwent chemoradiotherapy. These receptors were collected from a human donor with HPV-associated anogenital cancer. Each CDR3 is given with its conserved first and last residue. The D gene is left open where the match is weak. For some rows the clone size is stated as once, few or many, or as a class when expanded; others skip it.

d_call cdr3_length clone_size j_call v_call cdr3_aa cdr3_nt
- 13 - TRBJ1-2 TRBV11-2 CASSPFRGGGYTF TGTGCCAGCAGCCCGTTCAGGGGCGGTGGCTACACCTTC
- 14 - TRBJ1-4 TRBV15 CATSRGRGGEKLFF TGTGCCACCAGCAGGGGCAGGGGTGGGGAAAAACTGTTTTTT
- 13 - TRBJ1-2 TRBV4-2 CASSQPMDSVNTF TGTGCCAGCAGCCAACCGATGGACAGTGTTAACACCTTC
- 12 - TRBJ1-2 TRBV5-4 CASSGHQGIPHF TGTGCCAGCAGCGGTCATCAGGGAATTCCCCACTTC
- 17 - TRBJ2-1 TRBV7-9 CASLPKGSGSSYNEQFF TGTGCCAGCCTGCCAAAGGGGAGCGGCTCCTCCTACAATGAGCAGTTCTTC
TRBD2 16 - TRBJ2-1 TRBV4-3 CASSQDGPGLAVGEFF TGCGCCAGCAGCCAAGATGGACCGGGACTAGCGGTGGGGGAGTTCTTC
- 15 - TRBJ2-3 TRBV7-9 CASSSLSLERGTQYF TGTGCCAGCAGCTCCCTTTCCCTAGAGCGCGGTACGCAGTATTTT
- 14 - TRBJ1-5 TRBV19 CARNGGYSNQPQHF TGTGCCAGGAATGGAGGGTATAGCAATCAGCCCCAGCATTTT
- 13 - TRBJ1-1 TRBV5-1 CASSSYMNTEAFF TGCGCCAGCAGTTCCTACATGAACACTGAAGCTTTCTTT
TRBD1 16 once TRBJ1-6 TRBV7-2 CASSLKGAPDNSPLHF TGTGCCAGCAGCTTAAAGGGGGCGCCCGATAATTCACCCCTCCACTTT
- 15 - TRBJ1-5 TRBV18 CASSPGQVPNQPQHF TGTGCCAGCTCACCAGGGCAGGTTCCCAATCAGCCCCAGCATTTT
- 13 once TRBJ2-7 TRBV19 CASSMSEYYEQYF TGTGCCAGTAGTATGAGCGAATACTACGAGCAGTACTTC
- 14 - TRBJ1-2 TRBV5-1 CASSLGQGNYGYTF TGCGCCAGCAGCTTGGGGCAGGGGAACTATGGCTACACCTTC
- 15 once TRBJ2-5 TRBV6-1 CASRLSAGKQETQYF TGTGCCAGCAGATTATCGGCGGGGAAACAAGAGACCCAGTACTTC
TRBD1 14 - TRBJ1-5 TRBV30 CAWGGRGRLEPQHF TGTGCCTGGGGGGGTAGGGGGCGTTTGGAGCCCCAGCATTTT
TRBD1 16 - TRBJ1-3 TRBV13 CASSSDRGSSGNTIYF TGTGCCAGCAGCTCGGACAGGGGGAGCTCTGGAAACACCATATATTTT
- 13 - TRBJ1-1 TRBV7-2 CASSWGTNTEAFF TGTGCCAGCAGCTGGGGGACGAACACTGAAGCTTTCTTT
TRBD1 16 - TRBJ1-2 TRBV2 CASSLDGQGSNYGYTF TGTGCCAGCAGTTTAGACGGACAGGGAAGTAACTATGGCTACACCTTC
- 14 - TRBJ2-2 TRBV19 CASRKEKNTGELFF TGTGCCAGTAGAAAGGAAAAAAACACCGGGGAGCTGTTTTTT
TRBD2 15 - TRBJ2-2 TRBV28 CASSGGGAGTGELFF TGTGCCAGCAGTGGGGGAGGGGCAGGGACCGGGGAGCTGTTTTTT
- 14 - TRBJ2-7 TRBV18 CASSPGMQGEPTCF TGTGCCAGCTCACCGGGGATGCAAGGCGAACCGACTTGCTTC
- 13 - TRBJ2-5 TRBV5-1 CASSLGSQETQYF TGCGCCAGCAGCTTGGGCAGCCAAGAGACCCAGTACTTC
- 13 - TRBJ1-1 TRBV6-1 CASRPGLNTEAFF TGTGCCAGCAGGCCGGGACTGAACACTGAAGCTTTCTTT
- 14 - TRBJ2-1 TRBV11-3 CASSLYERSNEQFF TGTGCCAGCAGCTTATACGAAAGAAGCAATGAGCAGTTCTTC
- 15 - TRBJ2-2 TRBV5-4 CASSRGDTDTGELFF TGTGCCAGCAGCCGGGGGGACACTGACACCGGGGAGCTGTTTTTT
- 15 - TRBJ1-2 TRBV5-6 CASSRKGGGGHGYTF TGTGCCAGCAGCCGAAAGGGAGGAGGGGGTCATGGCTACACCTTC
- 15 - TRBJ1-2 TRBV13 CASSLGRVAAYGYTF TGTGCCAGCAGCTTAGGCAGGGTAGCGGCGTATGGCTACACCTTC
- 13 - TRBJ2-7 TRBV2 CASRRDGPYEQYF TGTGCCAGCAGGAGAGACGGCCCCTACGAGCAGTACTTC
TRBD1 16 few TRBJ1-5 TRBV25-1 CASSEGDRTGDQPQHF TGTGCCAGCAGTGAAGGGGACAGGACAGGGGATCAGCCCCAGCATTTT
- 15 - TRBJ1-4 TRBV27 CASSLAGRTNEKLFF TGTGCCAGCAGCCTTGCAGGGAGAACTAATGAAAAACTGTTTTTT
TRBD1 15 - TRBJ2-7 TRBV7-2 CASSLDGQATREQYF TGTGCCAGCAGCTTAGACGGACAGGCAACCCGCGAGCAGTACTTC
TRBD1 18 few TRBJ1-6 TRBV4-1 CASSQIGMGQGSSSPLHF TGCGCCAGCAGCCAAATTGGGATGGGACAGGGCTCTAGTTCACCCCTCCACTTT
- 15 - TRBJ1-3 TRBV5-4 CASSPDRVSGNTIYF TGTGCCAGCAGCCCAGACAGAGTCTCTGGAAACACCATATATTTT
TRBD2 15 - TRBJ2-7 TRBV11-2 CASSLPSGVSYEQYF TGTGCCAGCAGCTTACCTAGCGGGGTATCCTACGAGCAGTACTTC
- 14 few TRBJ2-7 TRBV7-9 CASSLEFGPYEQYF TGTGCCAGCAGCTTAGAATTCGGGCCCTACGAGCAGTACTTC
- 14 - TRBJ1-4 TRBV5-1 CASSLDTRNEKLFF TGCGCCAGCAGCCTGGACACTCGGAATGAAAAACTGTTTTTT
- 15 few TRBJ1-3 TRBV6-1 CASSIDEDSGNTIYF TGTGCCAGCAGTATTGACGAGGACTCTGGAAACACCATATATTTT
- 15 - TRBJ2-2 TRBV5-1 CASSSHPGVTGELFF TGCGCCAGCAGCTCCCACCCGGGGGTCACCGGGGAGCTGTTTTTT
- 12 - TRBJ2-1 TRBV29-1 CSGNGDTNEQFF TGCAGCGGGAACGGGGATACAAATGAGCAGTTCTTC
TRBD2 17 - TRBJ2-5 TRBV9 CASSGPGLAGGVETQYF TGTGCCAGCAGCGGCCCTGGACTAGCGGGGGGTGTGGAGACCCAGTACTTC